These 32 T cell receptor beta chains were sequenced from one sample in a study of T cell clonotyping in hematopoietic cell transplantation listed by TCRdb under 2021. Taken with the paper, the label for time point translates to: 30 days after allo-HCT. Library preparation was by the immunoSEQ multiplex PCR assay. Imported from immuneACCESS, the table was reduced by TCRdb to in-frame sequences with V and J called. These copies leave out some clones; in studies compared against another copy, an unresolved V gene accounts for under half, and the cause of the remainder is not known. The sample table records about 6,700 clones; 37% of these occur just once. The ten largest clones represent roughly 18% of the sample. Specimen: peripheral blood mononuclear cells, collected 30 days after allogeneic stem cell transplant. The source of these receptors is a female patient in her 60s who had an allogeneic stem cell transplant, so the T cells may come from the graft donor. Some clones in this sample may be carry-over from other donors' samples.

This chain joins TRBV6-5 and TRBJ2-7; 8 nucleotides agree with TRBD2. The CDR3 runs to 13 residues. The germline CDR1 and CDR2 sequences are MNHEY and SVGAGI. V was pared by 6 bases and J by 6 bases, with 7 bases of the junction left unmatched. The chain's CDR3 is CASRTGGRGEQYF. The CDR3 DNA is TGTGCCAGCAGAACGGGAGGGCGCGGCGAGCAGTACTTC.

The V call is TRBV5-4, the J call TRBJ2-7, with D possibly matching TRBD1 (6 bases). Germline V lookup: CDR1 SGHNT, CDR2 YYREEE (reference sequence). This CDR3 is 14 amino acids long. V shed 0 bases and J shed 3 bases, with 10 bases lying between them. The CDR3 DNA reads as TGTGCCAGCAGCTTGGAACAGGACAGCTACGAGCAGTACTTC. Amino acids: CASSLEQDSYEQYF.

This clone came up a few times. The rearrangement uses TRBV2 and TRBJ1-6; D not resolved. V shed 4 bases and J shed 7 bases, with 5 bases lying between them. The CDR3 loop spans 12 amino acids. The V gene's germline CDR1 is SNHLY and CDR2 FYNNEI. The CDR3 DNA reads TGTGCCAGCAGTGGGAGGAATTCACCCCTCCACTTT. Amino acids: CASSGRNSPLHF.

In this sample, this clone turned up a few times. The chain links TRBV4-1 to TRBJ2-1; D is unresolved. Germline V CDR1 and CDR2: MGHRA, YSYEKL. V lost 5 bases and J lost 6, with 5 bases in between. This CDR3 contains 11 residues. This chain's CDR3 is CASSSGNEQFF. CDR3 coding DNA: TGCGCCAGCAGCTCCGGCAATGAGCAGTTCTTC.

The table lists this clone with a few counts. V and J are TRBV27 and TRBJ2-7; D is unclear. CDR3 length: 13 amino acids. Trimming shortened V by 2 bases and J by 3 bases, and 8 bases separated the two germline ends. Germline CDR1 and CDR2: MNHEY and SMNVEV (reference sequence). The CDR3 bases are TGTGCCAGCAGTTTACAGGATAACTACGAGCAGTACTTC. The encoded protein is CASSLQDNYEQYF.

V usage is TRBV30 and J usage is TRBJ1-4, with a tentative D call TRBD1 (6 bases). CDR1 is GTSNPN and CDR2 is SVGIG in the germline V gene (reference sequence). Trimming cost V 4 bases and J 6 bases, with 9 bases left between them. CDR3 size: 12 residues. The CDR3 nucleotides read TGTGCCTGGACCAGGGGAGATGAAAAACTGTTTTTT. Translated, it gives CAWTRGDEKLFF.

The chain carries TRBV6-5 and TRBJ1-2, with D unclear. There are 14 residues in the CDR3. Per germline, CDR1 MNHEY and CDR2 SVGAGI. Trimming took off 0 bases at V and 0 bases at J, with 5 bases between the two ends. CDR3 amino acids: CASSYSATNYGYTF. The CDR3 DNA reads TGTGCCAGCAGTTACTCTGCGACTAACTATGGCTACACCTTC.

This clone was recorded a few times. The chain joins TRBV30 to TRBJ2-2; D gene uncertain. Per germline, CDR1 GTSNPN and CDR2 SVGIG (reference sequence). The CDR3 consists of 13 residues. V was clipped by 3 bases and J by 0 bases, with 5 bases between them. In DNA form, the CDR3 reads TGTGCCTGGAGATCCACGAACACCGGGGAGCTGTTTTTT. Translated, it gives CAWRSTNTGELFF.

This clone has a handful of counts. The CDR3 protein is CAISDTAGFEEPQHF. The CDR3 DNA reads as TGTGCCATCAGTGATACGGCCGGGTTTGAAGAGCCCCAGCATTTT. The V and J genes are TRBV10-3 and TRBJ1-5; D ambiguous. CDR3 size: 15 residues. Trimming left V 3 bases short and J 8 bases short, with 17 bases between. Germline assignment: CDR1 ENHRY and CDR2 SYGVKD.

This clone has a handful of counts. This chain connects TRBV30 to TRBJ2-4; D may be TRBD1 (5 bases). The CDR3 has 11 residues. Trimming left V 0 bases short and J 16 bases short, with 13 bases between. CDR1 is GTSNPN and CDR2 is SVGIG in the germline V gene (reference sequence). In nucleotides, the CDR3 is TGTGCCTGGAGTGTCGGTCAGGGTCACTACTTC. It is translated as CAWSVGQGHYF.

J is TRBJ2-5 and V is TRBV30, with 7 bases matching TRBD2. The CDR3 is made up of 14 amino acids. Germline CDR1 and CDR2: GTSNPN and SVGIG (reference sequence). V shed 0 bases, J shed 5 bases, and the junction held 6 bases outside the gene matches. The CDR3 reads CAWSVRAGVETQYF. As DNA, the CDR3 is TGTGCCTGGAGTGTACGTGCGGGGGTGGAGACCCAGTACTTC. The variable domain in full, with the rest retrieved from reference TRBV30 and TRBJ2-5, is SQTIHQWPATLVQPVGSPLSLECTVEGTSNPNLYWYRQAAGRGLQLLFYSVGIGQISSEVPQNLSASRPQDRQFILSSKKLLLSDSGFYLCAWSVRAGVETQYFGPGTRLLVL.

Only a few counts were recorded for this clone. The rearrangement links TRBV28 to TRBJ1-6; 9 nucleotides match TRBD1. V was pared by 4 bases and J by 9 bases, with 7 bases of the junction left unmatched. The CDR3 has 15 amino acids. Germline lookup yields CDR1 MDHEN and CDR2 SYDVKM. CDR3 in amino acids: CASSSPGTGISPLHF. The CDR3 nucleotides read TGTGCCAGCAGTTCTCCCGGGACAGGGATTTCACCCCTCCACTTT.

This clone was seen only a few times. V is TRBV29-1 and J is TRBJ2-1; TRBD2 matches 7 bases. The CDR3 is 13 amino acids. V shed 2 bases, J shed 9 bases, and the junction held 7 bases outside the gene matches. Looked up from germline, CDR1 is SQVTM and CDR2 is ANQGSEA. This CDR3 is CSVESGRAAEQFF. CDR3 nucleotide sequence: TGCAGCGTTGAAAGTGGGAGGGCGGCTGAGCAGTTCTTC.

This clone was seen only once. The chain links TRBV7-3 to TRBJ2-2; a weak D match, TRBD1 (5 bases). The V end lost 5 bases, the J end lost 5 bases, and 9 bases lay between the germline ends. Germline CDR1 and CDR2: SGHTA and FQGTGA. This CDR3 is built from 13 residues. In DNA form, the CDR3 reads TGTGCCAGCAGCCCTCAGGGTACCGGGGAGCTGTTTTTT. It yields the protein CASSPQGTGELFF.

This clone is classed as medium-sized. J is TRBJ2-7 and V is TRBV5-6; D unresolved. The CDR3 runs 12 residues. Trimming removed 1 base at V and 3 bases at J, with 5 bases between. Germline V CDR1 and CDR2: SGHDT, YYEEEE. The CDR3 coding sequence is TGTGCCAGCAGCTTGTCGAACTACGAGCAGTACTTC. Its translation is CASSLSNYEQYF.

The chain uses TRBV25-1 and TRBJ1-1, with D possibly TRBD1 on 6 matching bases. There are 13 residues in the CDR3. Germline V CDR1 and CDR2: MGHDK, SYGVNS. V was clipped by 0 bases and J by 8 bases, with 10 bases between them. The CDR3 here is CASSEYRGGEAFF. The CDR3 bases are TGTGCCAGCAGTGAATATCGAGGGGGGGAAGCTTTCTTT.

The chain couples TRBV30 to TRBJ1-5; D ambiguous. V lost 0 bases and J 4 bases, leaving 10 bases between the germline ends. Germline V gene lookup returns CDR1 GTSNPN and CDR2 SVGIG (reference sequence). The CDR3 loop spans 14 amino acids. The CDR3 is CAWSVWDLNQPQHF. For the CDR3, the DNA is TGTGCCTGGAGTGTATGGGATCTTAATCAGCCCCAGCATTTT.

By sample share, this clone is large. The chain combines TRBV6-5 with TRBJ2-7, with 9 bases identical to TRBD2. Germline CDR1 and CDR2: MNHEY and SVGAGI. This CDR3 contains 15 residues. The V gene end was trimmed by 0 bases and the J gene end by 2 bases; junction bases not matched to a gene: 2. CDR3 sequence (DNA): TGTGCCAGCAGTTACTCTACTAGCGGGCCCTACGAGCAGTACTTC. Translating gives CASSYSTSGPYEQYF.

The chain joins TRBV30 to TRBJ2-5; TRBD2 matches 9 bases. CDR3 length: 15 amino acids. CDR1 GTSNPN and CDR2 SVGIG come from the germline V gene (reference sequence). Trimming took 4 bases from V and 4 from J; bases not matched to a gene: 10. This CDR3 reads CAWTPRGREGETQYF. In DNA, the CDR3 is TGTGCCTGGACCCCTCGCGGGCGGGAGGGAGAGACCCAGTACTTC.

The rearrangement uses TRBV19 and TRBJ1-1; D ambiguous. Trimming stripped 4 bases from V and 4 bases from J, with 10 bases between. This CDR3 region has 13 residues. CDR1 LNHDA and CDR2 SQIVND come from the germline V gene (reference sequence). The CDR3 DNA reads TGTGCCAGTAGTACCCGAGAGGCCACTGAAGCTTTCTTT. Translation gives CASSTREATEAFF.

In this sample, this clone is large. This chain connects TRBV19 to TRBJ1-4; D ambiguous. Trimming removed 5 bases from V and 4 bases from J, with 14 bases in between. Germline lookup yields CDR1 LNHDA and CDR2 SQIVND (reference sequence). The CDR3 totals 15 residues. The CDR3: CASSSWAANNEKLFF. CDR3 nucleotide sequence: TGTGCCAGTAGTTCGTGGGCAGCTAATAATGAAAAACTGTTTTTT.

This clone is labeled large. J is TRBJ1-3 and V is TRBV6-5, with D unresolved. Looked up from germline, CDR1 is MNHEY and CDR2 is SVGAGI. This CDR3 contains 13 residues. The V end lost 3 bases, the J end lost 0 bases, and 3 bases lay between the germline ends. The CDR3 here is CASSYSSGNTIYF. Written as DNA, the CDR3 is TGTGCCAGCAGTTATAGCTCTGGAAACACCATATATTTT.

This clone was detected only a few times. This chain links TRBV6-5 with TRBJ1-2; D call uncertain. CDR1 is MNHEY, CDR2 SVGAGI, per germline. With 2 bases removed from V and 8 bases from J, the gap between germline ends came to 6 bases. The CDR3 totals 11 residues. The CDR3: CASSYGVGYTF. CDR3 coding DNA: TGTGCCAGCAGTTACGGGGTGGGCTACACCTTC.

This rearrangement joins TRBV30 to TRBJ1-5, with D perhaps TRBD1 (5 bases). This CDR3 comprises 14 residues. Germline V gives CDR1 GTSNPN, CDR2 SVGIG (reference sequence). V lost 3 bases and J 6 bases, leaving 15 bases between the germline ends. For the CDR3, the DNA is TGTGCCTGGAGGGCAGGGCTCGGCAGTCAGCCCCAGCATTTT. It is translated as CAWRAGLGSQPQHF.

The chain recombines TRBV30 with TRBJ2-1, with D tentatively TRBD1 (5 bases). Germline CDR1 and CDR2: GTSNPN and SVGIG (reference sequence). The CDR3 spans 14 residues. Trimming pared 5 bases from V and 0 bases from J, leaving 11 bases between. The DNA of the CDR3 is TGTGCCTGGGAAGGGGAAAGCTCCTACAATGAGCAGTTCTTC. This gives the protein CAWEGESSYNEQFF.

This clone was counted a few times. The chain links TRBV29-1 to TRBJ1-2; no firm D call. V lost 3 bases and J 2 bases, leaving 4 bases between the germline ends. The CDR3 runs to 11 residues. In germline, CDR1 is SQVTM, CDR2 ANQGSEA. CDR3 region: CSVEGNYGYTF. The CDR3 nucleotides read TGCAGCGTTGAGGGAAACTATGGCTACACCTTC.

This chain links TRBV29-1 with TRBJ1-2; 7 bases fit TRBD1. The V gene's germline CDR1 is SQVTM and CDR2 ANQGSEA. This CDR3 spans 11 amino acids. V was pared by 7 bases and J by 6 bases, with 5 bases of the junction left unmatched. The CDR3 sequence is CSAEGAHGYTF. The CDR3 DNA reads TGCAGCGCCGAGGGGGCCCATGGCTACACCTTC. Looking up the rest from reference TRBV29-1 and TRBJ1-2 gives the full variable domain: SAVISQKPSRDICQRGTSLTIQCQVDSQVTMMFWYRQQPGQSLTLIATANQGSEATYESGFVIDKFPISRPNLTFSTLTVSNMSPEDSSIYLCSAEGAHGYTFGSGTRLTVV.

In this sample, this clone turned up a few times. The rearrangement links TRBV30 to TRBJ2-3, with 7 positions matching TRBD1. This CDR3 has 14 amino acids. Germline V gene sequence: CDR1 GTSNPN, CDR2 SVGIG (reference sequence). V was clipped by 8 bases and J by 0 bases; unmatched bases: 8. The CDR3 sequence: CARGQASSTDTQYF. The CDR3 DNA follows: TGTGCCCGAGGACAGGCCAGTAGCACAGATACGCAGTATTTT.

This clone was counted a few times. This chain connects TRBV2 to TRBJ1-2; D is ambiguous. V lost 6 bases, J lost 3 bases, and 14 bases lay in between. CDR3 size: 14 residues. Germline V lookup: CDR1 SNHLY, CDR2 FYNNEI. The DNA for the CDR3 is TGTGCCAGCAGGATCAGTTGGTTGGACTATGGCTACACCTTC. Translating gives CASRISWLDYGYTF.

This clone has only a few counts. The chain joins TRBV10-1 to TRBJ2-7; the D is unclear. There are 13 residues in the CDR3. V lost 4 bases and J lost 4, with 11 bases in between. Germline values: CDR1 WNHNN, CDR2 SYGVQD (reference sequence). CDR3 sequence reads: CASSGPSKYEQYF. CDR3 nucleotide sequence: TGCGCCAGCAGTGGGCCTAGTAAGTACGAGCAGTACTTC.

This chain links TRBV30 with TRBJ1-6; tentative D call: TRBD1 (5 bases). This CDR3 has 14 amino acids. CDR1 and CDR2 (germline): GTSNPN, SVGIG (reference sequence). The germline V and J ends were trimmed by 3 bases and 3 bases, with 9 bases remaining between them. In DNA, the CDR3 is TGTGCCTGGAGCCGGGACCTCTATAATTCACCCCTCCACTTT. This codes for CAWSRDLYNSPLHF.

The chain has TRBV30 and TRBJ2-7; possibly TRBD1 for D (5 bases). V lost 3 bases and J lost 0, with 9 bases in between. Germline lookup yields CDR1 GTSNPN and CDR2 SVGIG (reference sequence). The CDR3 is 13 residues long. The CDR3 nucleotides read TGTGCCTGGAGAAACCAGGGCTCCTACGAGCAGTACTTC. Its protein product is CAWRNQGSYEQYF.